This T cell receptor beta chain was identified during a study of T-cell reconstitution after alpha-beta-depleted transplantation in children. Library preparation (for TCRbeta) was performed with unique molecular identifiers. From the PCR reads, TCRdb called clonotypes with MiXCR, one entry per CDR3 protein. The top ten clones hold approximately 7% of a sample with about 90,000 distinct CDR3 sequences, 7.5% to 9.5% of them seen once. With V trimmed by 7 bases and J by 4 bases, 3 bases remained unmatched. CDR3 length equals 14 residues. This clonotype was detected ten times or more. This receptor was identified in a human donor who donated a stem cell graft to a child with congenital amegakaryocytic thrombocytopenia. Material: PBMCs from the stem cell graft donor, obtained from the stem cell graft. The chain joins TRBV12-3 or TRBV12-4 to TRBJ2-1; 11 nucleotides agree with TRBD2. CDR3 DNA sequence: TGTGCCAGCAAGGGACTAGCGGATTACAATGAGCAGTTCTTC. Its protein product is CASKGLADYNEQFF.